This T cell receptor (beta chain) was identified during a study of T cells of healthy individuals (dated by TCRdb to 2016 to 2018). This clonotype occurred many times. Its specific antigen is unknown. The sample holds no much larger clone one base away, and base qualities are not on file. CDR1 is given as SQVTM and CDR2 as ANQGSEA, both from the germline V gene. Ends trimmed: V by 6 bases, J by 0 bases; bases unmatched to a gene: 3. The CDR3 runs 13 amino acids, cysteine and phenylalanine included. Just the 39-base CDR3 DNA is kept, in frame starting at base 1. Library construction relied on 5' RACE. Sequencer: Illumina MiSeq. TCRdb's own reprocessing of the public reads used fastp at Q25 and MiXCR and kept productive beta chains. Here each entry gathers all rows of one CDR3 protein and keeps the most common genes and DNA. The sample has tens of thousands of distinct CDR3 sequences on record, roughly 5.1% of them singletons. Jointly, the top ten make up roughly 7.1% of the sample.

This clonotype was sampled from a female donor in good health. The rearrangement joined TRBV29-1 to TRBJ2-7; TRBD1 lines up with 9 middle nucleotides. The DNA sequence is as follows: TGCAGCGTCGGACAGGGGAGCTCCTACGAGCAGTACTTC. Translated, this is CSVGQGSSYEQYF.